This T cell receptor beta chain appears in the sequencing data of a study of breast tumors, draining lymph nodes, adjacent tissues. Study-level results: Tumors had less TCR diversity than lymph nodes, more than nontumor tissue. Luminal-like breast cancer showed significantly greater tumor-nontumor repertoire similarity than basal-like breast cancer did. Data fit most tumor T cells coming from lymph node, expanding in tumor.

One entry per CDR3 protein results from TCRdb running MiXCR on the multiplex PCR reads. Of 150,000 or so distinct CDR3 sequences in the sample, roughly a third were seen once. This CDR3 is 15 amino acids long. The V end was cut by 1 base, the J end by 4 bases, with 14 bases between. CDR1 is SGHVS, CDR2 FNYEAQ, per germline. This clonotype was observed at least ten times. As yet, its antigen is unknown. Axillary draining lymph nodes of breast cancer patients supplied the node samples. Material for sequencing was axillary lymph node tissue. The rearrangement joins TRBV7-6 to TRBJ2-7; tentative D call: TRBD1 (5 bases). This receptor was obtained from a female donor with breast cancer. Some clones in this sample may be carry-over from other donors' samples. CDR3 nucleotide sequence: TGTGCCAGCAGCTTAGATTCAGGGCTTAAGTACGAGCAGTACTTC. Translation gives CASSLDSGLKYEQYF.